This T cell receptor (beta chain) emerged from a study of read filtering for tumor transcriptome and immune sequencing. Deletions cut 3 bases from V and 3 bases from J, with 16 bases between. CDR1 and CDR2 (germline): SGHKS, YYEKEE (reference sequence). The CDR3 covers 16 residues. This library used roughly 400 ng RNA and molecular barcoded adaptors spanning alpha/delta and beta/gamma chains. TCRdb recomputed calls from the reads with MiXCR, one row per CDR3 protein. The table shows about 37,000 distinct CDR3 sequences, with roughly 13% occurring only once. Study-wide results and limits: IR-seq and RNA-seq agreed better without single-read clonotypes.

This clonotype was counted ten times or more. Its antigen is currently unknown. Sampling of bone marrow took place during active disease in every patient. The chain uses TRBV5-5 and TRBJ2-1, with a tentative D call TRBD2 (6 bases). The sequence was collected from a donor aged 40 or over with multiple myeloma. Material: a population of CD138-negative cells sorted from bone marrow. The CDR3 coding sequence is TGTGCCAGCAGCTCCCTAGCGACCCAGATCTACAATGAGCAGTTCTTC. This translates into CASSSLATQIYNEQFF.